This note documents a single TCR beta chain sequence. The iRepertoire nested amplicon-rescue multiplex PCR amplified TCR alpha and beta CDR3s from RNA. TCRdb independently ran MiXCR on the multiplex PCR reads; one entry per CDR3 protein. The profile shows some 150,000 distinct CDR3 sequences, about two fifths of them singletons. The data are from a study of glioma-infiltrating T cells. This receptor was identified in a human donor with low-grade glioma or glioblastoma, undergoing nonglioma brain surgery, or in good health (not recorded which). Sequencing input: glioma tissue, nonneoplastic brain tissue, or PBMCs (not recorded which).

The CDR3 loop is CASSNLRQNTGELFF. The CDR3 nucleotides read TGTGCCAGCAGTAATCTACGACAGAACACCGGGGAGCTGTTTTTT. The rearrangement joins TRBV11-2 to TRBJ2-2, with no clear D. Trimming cost V 6 bases and J 1 base, with 12 bases left between them. Germline CDR1 and CDR2: SGHAT and FQNNGV. The CDR3 spans 15 residues. Full variable domain (rest looked up from reference TRBV11-2 and TRBJ2-2): EAGVAQSPRYKIIEKRQSVAFWCNPISGHATLYWYQQILGQGPKLLIQFQNNGVVDDSQLPKDRFSAERLKGVDSTLKIQPAKLEDSAVYLCASSNLRQNTGELFFGEGSRLTVL.